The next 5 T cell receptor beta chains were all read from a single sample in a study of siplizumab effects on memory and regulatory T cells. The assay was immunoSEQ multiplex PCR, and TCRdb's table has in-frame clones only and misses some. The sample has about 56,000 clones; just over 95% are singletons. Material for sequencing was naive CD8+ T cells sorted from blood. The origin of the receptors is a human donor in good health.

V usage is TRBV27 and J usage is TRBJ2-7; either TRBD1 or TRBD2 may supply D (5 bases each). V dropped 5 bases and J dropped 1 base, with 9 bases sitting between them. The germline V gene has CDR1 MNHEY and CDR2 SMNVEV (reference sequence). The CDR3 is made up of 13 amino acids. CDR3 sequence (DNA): TGTGCCAGCAGTCCGGGACGGTCCTACGAGCAGTACTTC. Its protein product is CASSPGRSYEQYF.

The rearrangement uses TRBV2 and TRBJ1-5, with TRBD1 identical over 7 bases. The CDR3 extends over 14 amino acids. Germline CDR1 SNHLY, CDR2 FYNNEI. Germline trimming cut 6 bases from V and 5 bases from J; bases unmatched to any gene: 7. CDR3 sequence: CASSVTGVDQPQHF. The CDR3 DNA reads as TGTGCCAGCAGCGTAACAGGGGTAGATCAGCCCCAGCATTTT.

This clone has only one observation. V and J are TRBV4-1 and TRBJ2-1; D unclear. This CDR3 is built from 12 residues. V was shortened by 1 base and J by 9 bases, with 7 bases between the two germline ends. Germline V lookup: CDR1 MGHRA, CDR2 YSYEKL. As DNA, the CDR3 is TGCGCCAGCAGCCAAGTAGTAGGTGAGCAGTTCTTC. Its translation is CASSQVVGEQFF.

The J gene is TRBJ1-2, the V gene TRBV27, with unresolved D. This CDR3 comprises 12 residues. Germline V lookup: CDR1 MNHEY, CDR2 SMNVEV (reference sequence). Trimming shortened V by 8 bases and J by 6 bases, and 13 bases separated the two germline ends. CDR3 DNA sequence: TGTGCCAGCCGGAGCCTCAGGAATGGCTACACCTTC. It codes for CASRSLRNGYTF.

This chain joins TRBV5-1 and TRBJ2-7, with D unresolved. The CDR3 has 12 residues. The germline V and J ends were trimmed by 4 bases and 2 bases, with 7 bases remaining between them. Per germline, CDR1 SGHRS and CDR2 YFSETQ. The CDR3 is CASSGLTYEQYF. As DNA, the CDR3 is TGCGCCAGCAGCGGCCTCACCTACGAGCAGTACTTC. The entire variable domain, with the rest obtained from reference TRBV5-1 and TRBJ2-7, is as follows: KAGVTQTPRYLIKTRGQQVTLSCSPISGHRSVSWYQQTPGQGLQFLFEYFSETQRNKGNFPGRFSGRQFSNSRSEMNVSTLELGDSALYLCASSGLTYEQYFGPGTRLTVT.